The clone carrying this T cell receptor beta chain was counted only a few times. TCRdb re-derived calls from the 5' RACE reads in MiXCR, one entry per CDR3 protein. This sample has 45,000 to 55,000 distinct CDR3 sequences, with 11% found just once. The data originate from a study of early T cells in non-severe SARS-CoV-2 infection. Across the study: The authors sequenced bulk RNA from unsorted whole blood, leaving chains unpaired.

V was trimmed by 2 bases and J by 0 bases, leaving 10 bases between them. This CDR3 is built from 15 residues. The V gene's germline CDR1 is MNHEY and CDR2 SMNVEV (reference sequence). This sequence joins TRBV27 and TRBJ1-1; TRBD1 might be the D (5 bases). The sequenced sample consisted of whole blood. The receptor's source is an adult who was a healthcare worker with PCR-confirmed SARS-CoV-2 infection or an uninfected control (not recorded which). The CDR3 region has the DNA TGTGCCAGCAGTTTAAATGCAGGGATGAACACTGAAGCTTTCTTT. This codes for CASSLNAGMNTEAFF.